The clone carrying this T cell receptor (beta chain) was seen ten or more times. Libraries of TCR beta came from iRepertoire HTBI primers plus Arm-PCR of CDR3 regions. Via MiXCR, TCRdb re-called the multiplex PCR reads, giving one row per CDR3 protein. The sample contains a few hundred thousand distinct CDR3 sequences, around 20% of which appear only once. This CDR3 contains 12 residues. V gave up 4 bases and J gave up 6 bases, with 9 bases separating them. CDR1 and CDR2 (germline): LNHDA, SQIVND (reference sequence). These data come from a study of regulatory T cells in long-lasting Graves disease. Stated time point: newly diagnosed GD, antithyroid drugs for less than 3 months. Preparation of the TCR library used RNA extracted from PBMCs.

The source was peripheral blood mononuclear cells (PBMCs), collected at new diagnosis, from a patient treated with antithyroid drugs. The TCR originated in a female donor with Graves disease. This rearrangement joins TRBV19 to TRBJ1-1; D unclear. The CDR3 bases are TGTGCCAGTAGTAGCGAGGTTTCTGAAGCTTTCTTT. Protein product: CASSSEVSEAFF. The full variable domain, completed using reference TRBV19 and TRBJ1-1, is DGGITQSPKYLFRKEGQNVTLSCEQNLNHDAMYWYRQDPGQGLRLIYYSQIVNDFQKGDIAEGYSVSREKKESFPLTVTSAQKNPTAFYLCASSSEVSEAFFGQGTRLTVV.